This T cell receptor beta chain comes out of a study of T-cell memory formation after mild COVID-19. Findings and caveats of the study: Day 15 to 85 contractors were CD4/CD8 balanced; later expanders leaned CD4+. Clones from the second wave (peaking day 37) had unconfirmed SARS-CoV-2 specificity. CD8+ contracting clones occupied EMRA, while CD4+ ones occupied mainly CM and EM.

Concerning this clonotype: Its antigen remains unidentified.

TCRdb re-called the 5' RACE reads with MiXCR, one entry per CDR3 protein. This table holds about 320,000 distinct CDR3 sequences, more than 13% found once. The sequencing input was PBMCs or a T cell subset sorted from them (not recorded which). The TCR sequence derives from a man younger than 35 who had mild COVID-19 (a few samples of this study predate the infection). Cell type and time point are not known.

In DNA form, the CDR3 reads TGCGCCAGCAGCCAGAACGGGGGGGAGACCCAGTACTTC. This encodes CASSQNGGETQYF. The V call is TRBV4-3, the J call TRBJ2-5; the match to TRBD2 covers 7 bases. CDR3 length: 13 residues. Germline V gene sequence: CDR1 LGHNA, CDR2 YSLEER. Trimming removed 3 bases from V and 5 bases from J; junction bases left unmatched: 3.